The clone carrying this TCR beta chain was detected many times. The data are from a study of T cell repertoires in cytomegalovirus infection. MiXCR, applied by TCRdb to the reads, yields one record per CDR3 protein. The sample yields approximately 190,000 distinct CDR3 sequences, 9.5% seen once. The CDR3 has 17 amino acids. V was clipped by 5 bases and J by 1 base; unmatched bases: 13. Germline CDR1 SGHVS, CDR2 FQNEAQ. The V gene is TRBV7-8, the J gene TRBJ1-1, with 7 bases fitting TRBD1. The sequenced sample was PBMCs. This receptor was taken from a human donor in good health (CMV status not recorded). Some clones in this sample may be carry-over from other donors' samples. In nucleotides, the CDR3 is TGTGCCAGCAGCCCTAGCTCAACCGGGACAGAGAACACTGAAGCTTTCTTT. This translates into CASSPSSTGTENTEAFF. The entire variable domain, with the rest obtained from reference TRBV7-8 and TRBJ1-1, is as follows: GAGVSQSPRYKVAKRGQDVALRCDPISGHVSLFWYQQALGQGPEFLTYFQNEAQLDKSGLPSDRFFAERPEGSVSTLKIQRTQQEDSAVYLCASSPSSTGTENTEAFFGQGTRLTVV.